One TCR beta chain is described in this entry. Its antigen is not known. Averaging about 116 mL, one heparinised blood draw was given by each donor. Via the markers CD45RO/CCR7/CD25/CD127/CD95/CD27, stem cell-like memory, regulatory, central memory and naive CD4+ cells were sorted. All of the isolated RNA was reverse transcribed, so expressed TCRB transcripts were sequenced. The average read count of naive, central memory and regulatory T cell samples was approximately 3.5 million. Profiling relied on immunoSEQ multiplex PCR, and the TCRdb table lists in-frame clones only, not all of them. Here the sample spans 100,000 to 150,000 clones, roughly 17% being singletons. This sample was taken from a study of beta chain features in type 1 diabetes. Study in general: The study found patients and healthy donors alike in age, gender and cell yields. Study-level findings and limits: For Type 1 diabetes patients, all four CD4+ subsets carried TCRB CDR3s that were moderately but significantly shorter.

The length of the CDR3 is 15 residues. The V gene lost 3 bases and the J gene lost 8 bases, with 17 bases spanning the gap. The germline gives CDR1 SGHTA, CDR2 FQGNSA. The chain has TRBV7-2 and TRBJ2-1; D is ambiguous. Sequences were obtained from central memory CD4+ T cells from blood. The receptor was derived from a man between 18 and 29 years old with type 1 diabetes. The CDR3 nucleotides are TGTGCCAGCAGCTTGGGTGGATCACCAAGGCATGAGCAGTTCTTC. Protein sequence: CASSLGGSPRHEQFF.